This TCR beta chain was documented in a study of blood T cell repertoires in COVID-19. Study overall: In each case, the material was cDNA or gDNA derived from T cells, B-cell-depleted T cells, or PBMCs.

The table lists this clone with a few counts. Trimming took 5 bases from V and 8 from J, leaving 9 bases between them. Per the germline V gene, CDR1 is SNHLY and CDR2 is FYNNEI. This CDR3 spans 11 amino acids. Original data processing: It was from reference gene primer amplification that nucleated cell counts were estimated. Sequencing used immunoSEQ multiplex PCR; TCRdb keeps in-frame clones, though not all of them. That table is the source of V, J and clone size, and D and trimming were worked out from the DNA. The sample includes 38,000 or so clones, approximately 78% of them seen just once. Sequenced sample: peripheral blood. The sequence came from a human donor in a cohort sampled during active or convalescent COVID-19. The donor label of this sample is uncertain. This chain connects TRBV2 to TRBJ1-2; the D is unclear. The CDR3 loop is CASSWRLGYTF. CDR3 coding DNA: TGTGCCAGCAGTTGGAGGCTCGGCTACACCTTC.